These T cell receptor beta chains were read from a single sample in a study of cytomegalovirus exposure and HLA in healthy donors. Here immunoSEQ multiplex PCR was the method, and the copy in TCRdb shows in-frame clones only, minus some. The sample lists hundreds of thousands of clones, about 90% seen once, with about 12% in the top ten. The specimen sequenced was PBMCs. These receptors came from a man aged 18-30 years in good health and CMV-seropositive. CDR3s include the opening cysteine and the closing phenylalanine or tryptophan. D genes are given only for firm matches. Expanded clones get a size class; other rows say once, few or many, or leave the size out.

j_call,v_call,clone_size,d_call,cdr3_nt,cdr3_aa
TRBJ1-2,TRBV23-1,.,.,TGCGCCAGCAGCCAAAGGATGTCGGAGCCCCATGGCTACACCTTC,CASSQRMSEPHGYTF
TRBJ2-2,TRBV5-4,.,.,TGTGCCAGCAGCTTATCAGGGACCACCGGGGAGCTGTTTTTT,CASSLSGTTGELFF
TRBJ1-5,TRBV4-1,.,.,TGCGCCAGCAGCCAATGGACGGGAACACAGCCCCAGCATTTT,CASSQWTGTQPQHF
TRBJ1-2,TRBV28,.,.,TGTGCCAGCAGTTTATCTTACTCCTACACCTTC,CASSLSYSYTF
TRBJ2-7,TRBV7-9,.,.,TGTGCCAGCAGCTTGAGGGGTACGCCCCGCCTGTACTTC,CASSLRGTPRLYF
TRBJ2-1,TRBV5-1,.,TRBD2,TGCGCCAGCAGCTTTCTAGCGGGAGTGGCCTACAATGAGCAGTTCTTC,CASSFLAGVAYNEQFF
TRBJ1-1,TRBV10-3,.,.,TGTGCCACCGCGGCCATCGGGGCGAACACTGAAGCTTTCTTT,CATAAIGANTEAFF
TRBJ1-5,TRBV7-2,few,TRBD1,TGTGCCAGCAGCATGACAGGGAATCAGCCCCAGCATTTT,CASSMTGNQPQHF
TRBJ1-2,TRBV28,many,.,TGTGCCAGCAGTTTACCCTCGTATGGCTACACCTTC,CASSLPSYGYTF
TRBJ2-7,TRBV11-1,.,.,TGTGCCAGCAGTTACCTTGGAGGCGAGCAGTACTTC,CASSYLGGEQYF